The clone carrying this TCR beta chain showed up just a few times. Through a sample-barcoded 5' primer and a J-beta primer mix, a second PCR was run for roughly 6 to 11 cycles. Via MiXCR, TCRdb re-called the 5' RACE reads, giving one row per CDR3 protein. The sample has about 1.7 million distinct CDR3 sequences; approximately 30% are singletons. The entry originates in a study of blood T cells in healthy people across ages. The CDR3 spans 15 residues. V dropped 1 base and J dropped 6 bases, with 13 bases sitting between them. Per the germline V gene, CDR1 is SGHTA and CDR2 is FQGNSA. The rearrangement joins TRBV7-2 to TRBJ2-1; D is undetermined. The sequenced sample consisted of blood. This sequence was found in a woman aged 25 to 39 in good health. CDR3 nucleotides: TGTGCCAGCAGCTTAGACTACAAGCCTCTCAATGAGCAGTTCTTC. Protein sequence: CASSLDYKPLNEQFF. Using reference TRBV7-2 and TRBJ2-1 for the parts outside the CDR3, the full variable domain is GAGVSQSPSNKVTEKGKDVELRCDPISGHTALYWYRQSLGQGLEFLIYFQGNSAPDKSGLPSDRFSAERTGGSVSTLTIQRTQQEDSAVYLCASSLDYKPLNEQFFGPGTRLTVL.